A single sample is the source of the 23 T cell receptor beta chains below, sequenced in a study of beta chain features in type 1 diabetes. Overall study results and limits: When Type 1 diabetes patients were examined, their TCRB CDR3s proved moderately but significantly shorter in all four CD4+ subsets.

These receptors' antigens are unknown. The sequenced template was cDNA made from the entire isolated RNA. Profiling relied on immunoSEQ multiplex PCR, and the TCRdb table lists in-frame clones only, not all of them. Counted here are some 290,000 clones, around 25% occurring once; the ten biggest clones make up about 0.011%. Sequencing was performed on naive CD4+ T cells from blood. The receptors stem from a young woman with type 1 diabetes.

This clone has just a few counts. The J gene is TRBJ2-5, the V gene TRBV5-1; TRBD2 is a possible D gene (5 bases). This CDR3 has 14 residues. V was shortened by 3 bases and J by 5 bases, with 14 bases between the two germline ends. CDR1 is SGHRS and CDR2 is YFSETQ in the germline V gene. For the CDR3, the DNA is TGCGCCAGCAGCTACGGAGGCCTTAAGGAGACCCAGTACTTC. The encoded protein is CASSYGGLKETQYF.

The chain combines TRBV2 with TRBJ2-2; 12 positions agree with TRBD2. The V gene's germline CDR1 is SNHLY and CDR2 FYNNEI. Trimming at V came to 2 bases and at J to 4 bases, leaving 5 bases not matched to a gene. The CDR3 totals 17 residues. The CDR3 DNA sequence: TGTGCCAGCAGTGAACTAGCGGGAGGGCCGAGCACCGGGGAGCTGTTTTTT. Translation: CASSELAGGPSTGELFF.

This chain connects TRBV29-1 to TRBJ2-5; D is perhaps TRBD1 (7 bases). Germline CDR1 and CDR2: SQVTM and ANQGSEA. V lost 6 bases and J 3 bases, leaving 14 bases between the germline ends. This CDR3 is built from 13 residues. The CDR3 sequence: CSVEGQFKETQYF. In DNA form, the CDR3 reads TGCAGCGTGGAGGGACAGTTTAAAGAGACCCAGTACTTC.

The sample holds a few counts of this clone. J is TRBJ1-2 and V is TRBV30; 7 bases map to TRBD1. Looked up from germline, CDR1 is GTSNPN and CDR2 is SVGIG (reference sequence). With V trimmed by 0 bases and J by 8 bases, 9 bases remained unmatched. This CDR3 spans 14 amino acids. The CDR3 region is CAWSVQYTGVGYTF. The CDR3 DNA is TGTGCCTGGAGTGTACAGTATACAGGGGTCGGCTACACCTTC.

This clone has more than one count but fewer than ten. This rearrangement joins TRBV29-1 to TRBJ1-1; D may be TRBD1 (5 bases). This CDR3 comprises 12 residues. CDR1 is SQVTM, CDR2 ANQGSEA, per germline. V lost 6 bases, J lost 4 bases, and 12 bases lay in between. CDR3 sequence (DNA): TGCAGCGTGTGGGACGGGGGCACTGAAGCTTTCTTT. Protein sequence: CSVWDGGTEAFF.

This sequence joins TRBV29-1 and TRBJ2-2; possible D gene TRBD1, 5 bases. This CDR3 region has 14 residues. Trimming cost V 4 bases and J 0 bases, with 9 bases left between them. Germline V CDR1 and CDR2: SQVTM, ANQGSEA. CDR3 in DNA: TGCAGCGTTGCGGCAGGGCCGAACACCGGGGAGCTGTTTTTT. Translating gives CSVAAGPNTGELFF.

The chain carries TRBV4-1 and TRBJ2-1; D is possibly TRBD1 (6 bases). Germline V gene data show CDR1 as MGHRA and CDR2 as YSYEKL. The CDR3 covers 14 residues. V was trimmed by 2 bases and J by 7 bases, leaving 12 bases between them. As DNA, the CDR3 is TGCGCCAGCAGCCAACCCACAGGGCGAAATGAGCAGTTCTTC. It is translated as CASSQPTGRNEQFF.

This clone was picked up one time. The chain combines TRBV18 with TRBJ1-2; 8 bases match TRBD1. V gave up 3 bases and J gave up 8 bases; unmatched junction bases: 8. The CDR3 covers 14 residues. The germline V gene has CDR1 KGHSH and CDR2 LQKENI. In nucleotides, the CDR3 is TGTGCCAGCTCACCGGGCAGGGGGCAGAAAGGCTACACCTTC. Its protein product is CASSPGRGQKGYTF.

The V and J genes are TRBV30 and TRBJ2-2, with D uncertain. In germline, CDR1 is GTSNPN, CDR2 SVGIG (reference sequence). The CDR3 runs 12 residues. The V gene lost 5 bases and the J gene lost 6 bases, with 10 bases spanning the gap. This CDR3 is CAWGRRSGELFF. The CDR3 DNA is TGTGCCTGGGGGCGAAGGTCCGGGGAGCTGTTTTTT.

This clone occurred a few times. The chain couples TRBV15 to TRBJ2-1; 7 bases line up with TRBD1. CDR3 length: 14 residues. Germline V gives CDR1 LNHNV, CDR2 YYDKDF (reference sequence). The junction had 5 bases not matched to a gene; V was cut back by 3 bases and J by 6 bases. The CDR3 loop reads CATSRAGTANEQFF. The DNA of the CDR3 is TGTGCCACCAGCAGGGCCGGGACAGCCAATGAGCAGTTCTTC.

The rearrangement joins TRBV9 to TRBJ2-7; unclear D gene. The germline gives CDR1 SGDLS, CDR2 YYNGEE. Deletions cut 4 bases from V and 2 bases from J, with 13 bases between. This CDR3 has 14 residues. The DNA for the CDR3 is TGTGCCAGCAGCCTGTCCGGAGCGCCCTACGAGCAGTACTTC. This codes for CASSLSGAPYEQYF.

The gene calls are TRBV2 and TRBJ2-7; a possible D gene is TRBD1 (6 bases). CDR3 length: 12 residues. V lost 6 bases and J 2 bases, leaving 8 bases between the germline ends. CDR1 is SNHLY, CDR2 FYNNEI, per germline. The CDR3 reads CASRGATYEQYF. The CDR3 region has the DNA TGTGCCAGCAGGGGGGCTACCTACGAGCAGTACTTC. The complete variable domain, with remaining parts taken from reference TRBV2 and TRBJ2-7, reads EPEVTQTPSHQVTQMGQEVILRCVPISNHLYFYWYRQILGQKVEFLVSFYNNEISEKSEIFDDQFSVERPDGSNFTLKIRSTKLEDSAMYFCASRGATYEQYFGPGTRLTVT.

The table lists this clone with a few counts. The chain employs TRBV7-3 and TRBJ2-1; 11 nucleotides line up with TRBD2. Germline V gives CDR1 SGHTA, CDR2 FQGTGA. The CDR3 length is 14 residues. Losses at the gene ends were 7 bases for V and 5 bases for J; bases not matched to a gene: 4. The CDR3 reads CASTVSGRDNEQFF. As DNA, the CDR3 is TGTGCCAGCACCGTTAGCGGGAGGGACAATGAGCAGTTCTTC.

This clone was recorded a few times. The J gene is TRBJ2-1, the V gene TRBV28; D is perhaps TRBD2 (5 bases). This CDR3 contains 15 residues. V shed 3 bases and J shed 10 bases, with 19 bases lying between them. Per the germline V gene, CDR1 is MDHEN and CDR2 is SYDVKM. CDR3 amino acids: CASSFGNTAPGEQFF. CDR3 bases: TGTGCCAGCAGTTTCGGGAATACTGCACCTGGCGAGCAGTTCTTC. The full variable domain, with the rest looked up from reference TRBV28 and TRBJ2-1, is DVKVTQSSRYLVKRTGEKVFLECVQDMDHENMFWYRQDPGLGLRLIYFSYDVKMKEKGDIPEGYSVSREKKERFSLILESASTNQTSMYLCASSFGNTAPGEQFFGPGTRLTVL.

The V gene is TRBV9, the J gene TRBJ2-7, with D perhaps TRBD2 (6 bases). Germline V gene lookup returns CDR1 SGDLS and CDR2 YYNGEE. Trimming stripped 0 bases from V and 6 bases from J, with 10 bases between. This CDR3 contains 13 residues. CDR3 nucleotides: TGTGCCAGCAGCGTAGCTATGGGGGGCGAGCAGTACTTC. It specifies CASSVAMGGEQYF.

The chain has TRBV7-2 and TRBJ2-7; no firm D call. V was shortened by 2 bases and J by 3 bases, with 5 bases between the two germline ends. Germline V gives CDR1 SGHTA, CDR2 FQGNSA. CDR3 size: 12 residues. As DNA, the CDR3 is TGTGCCAGCAGCTTAAACATCTACGAGCAGTACTTC. This codes for CASSLNIYEQYF.

Only a few counts were recorded for this clone. The chain couples TRBV5-1 to TRBJ2-3; 13 bases agree with TRBD2. Looked up from germline, CDR1 is SGHRS and CDR2 is YFSETQ. J gave up 2 bases and V 6 bases, and 6 bases lay outside the gene matches. The CDR3 contains 16 residues. CDR3 protein: CASTWGTSGATDTQYF. The CDR3 nucleotides read TGCGCCAGCACTTGGGGGACTAGCGGGGCCACAGATACGCAGTATTTT.

This clone has a single count. The chain joins TRBV5-1 to TRBJ1-1, with D possibly being TRBD1 (6 bases). Germline V lookup: CDR1 SGHRS, CDR2 YFSETQ. V lost 4 bases and J 1 base, leaving 8 bases between the germline ends. The CDR3 spans 13 residues. CDR3 sequence reads: CASSAQGNTEAFF. Here the CDR3 DNA reads TGCGCCAGCAGCGCACAGGGGAACACTGAAGCTTTCTTT.

This clone was counted a few times. V gene TRBV5-7 combines with J gene TRBJ2-5, with D tentatively TRBD1 (5 bases). TRBV5-7 is an open reading frame, and its role is uncertain. V lost 4 bases and J lost 4, with 20 bases in between. The CDR3 totals 16 residues. CDR3 residues: CASSRKGTGRRETQYF. As DNA, the CDR3 is TGTGCCAGCAGCCGAAAGGGCACAGGACGAAGAGAGACCCAGTACTTC.

This clone has more than one count but fewer than ten. The V gene is TRBV29-1, the J gene TRBJ2-1, with 10 bases identical to TRBD2. Germline V CDR1 and CDR2: SQVTM, ANQGSEA. Trimming took 0 bases from V and 4 from J; bases not matched to a gene: 6. CDR3 size: 16 residues. Here the CDR3 reads CSVEDSLAGTYNEQFF. The CDR3 region has the DNA TGCAGCGTTGAAGATTCACTAGCGGGAACGTACAATGAGCAGTTCTTC.

In its sample, this clone was seen a few times. The J gene is TRBJ2-3, the V gene TRBV4-1; no clear D. V dropped 3 bases and J dropped 4 bases, with 5 bases sitting between them. There are 12 residues in the CDR3. Germline V gene data show CDR1 as MGHRA and CDR2 as YSYEKL. In nucleotides, the CDR3 is TGCGCCAGCAGCCACCCTGCAGATACGCAGTATTTT. Translating gives CASSHPADTQYF.

This rearrangement joins TRBV18 to TRBJ2-7; D is possibly TRBD2 (5 bases). Germline V gene sequence: CDR1 KGHSH, CDR2 LQKENI. This CDR3 region has 15 residues. V was clipped by 0 bases and J by 3 bases, with 12 bases between them. The chain's CDR3 is CASSPPRGSLYEQYF. CDR3 bases: TGTGCCAGCTCACCACCGCGAGGGAGTCTCTACGAGCAGTACTTC.

This clone was observed a few times. Other DNA variants within this sample encode the same CDR3. DNA for the CDR3: TGTGCCAGCAGCCCTAGCGGGAGAGCGGATACGCAGTATTTT. Encoded protein: CASSPSGRADTQYF. The chain is built from TRBV7-9 and TRBJ2-3; 10 nucleotides match TRBD2. The CDR3 extends over 14 amino acids. V gave up 5 bases and J gave up 6 bases; unmatched junction bases: 5. Per germline, CDR1 SEHNR and CDR2 FQNEAQ (reference sequence).